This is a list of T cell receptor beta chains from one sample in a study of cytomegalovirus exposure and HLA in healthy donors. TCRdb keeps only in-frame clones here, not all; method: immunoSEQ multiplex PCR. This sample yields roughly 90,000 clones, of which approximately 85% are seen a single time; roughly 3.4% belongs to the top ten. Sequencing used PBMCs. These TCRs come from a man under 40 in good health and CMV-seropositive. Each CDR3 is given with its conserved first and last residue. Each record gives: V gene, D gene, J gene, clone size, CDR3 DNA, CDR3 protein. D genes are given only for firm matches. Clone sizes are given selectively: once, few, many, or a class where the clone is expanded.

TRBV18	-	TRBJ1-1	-	TGTGCCAGCTCACCACCGGGGGGGAACACTGAAGCTTTCTTT	CASSPPGGNTEAFF
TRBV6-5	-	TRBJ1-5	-	TGTGCCAGCAGTATCGCGGGTAAGACCCAGCATTTT	CASSIAGKTQHF
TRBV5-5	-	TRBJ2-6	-	TGTGCCAGCAGCTGGACTGACTCTGGGGCCAACGTCCTGACTTTC	CASSWTDSGANVLTF
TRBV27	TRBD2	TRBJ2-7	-	TGTGCCAGCAGTTTCGGTCGGCTAGCGGGAGTTAGCTACGAGCAGTACTTC	CASSFGRLAGVSYEQYF
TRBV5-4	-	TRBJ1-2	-	TGTGCCAGCAGCTCCTACGGGGGACTCCCAGTCGGTTCCGGCTACACCTTC	CASSSYGGLPVGSGYTF
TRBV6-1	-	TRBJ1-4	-	TGTGCCAGCACCGCGGTACTAGCTAATGAAAAACTGTTTTTT	CASTAVLANEKLFF
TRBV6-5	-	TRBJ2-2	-	TGTGCCAGCAGTTGGGCCAGGGATAACGGGGAGCTGTTTTTT	CASSWARDNGELFF
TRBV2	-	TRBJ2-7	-	TGTGCCAGCAGTGGAGTCTACGAGCAGTACTTC	CASSGVYEQYF
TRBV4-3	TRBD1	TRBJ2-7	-	TGCGCCAGCAGCCGGGACAGGGGCGCCTACGAGCAGTACTTC	CASSRDRGAYEQYF
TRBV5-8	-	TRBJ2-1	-	TGTGCCACAACCGGGACAACGCAGTTCTTC	CATTGTTQFF
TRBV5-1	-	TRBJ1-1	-	TGCGCCAGCAGCCCTGGCCTGAACACTGAAGCTTTCTTT	CASSPGLNTEAFF
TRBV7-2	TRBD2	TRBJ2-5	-	TGTGCCAGCAGCTTAAGACTAGCGGGAGGGCCTTCCGGGGAGACCCAGTACTTC	CASSLRLAGGPSGETQYF
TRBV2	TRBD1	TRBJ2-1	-	TGTGCCAGCAGTCGACAGGGAAATGAGCAGTTCTTC	CASSRQGNEQFF
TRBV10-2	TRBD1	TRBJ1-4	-	TGCGCCAGCAGTCCGGGACAGGGGTTTGAAAAACTGTTTTTT	CASSPGQGFEKLFF
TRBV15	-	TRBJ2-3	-	TGTGCCACCAGCAGCGGACTTGGCACAGATACGCAGTATTTT	CATSSGLGTDTQYF
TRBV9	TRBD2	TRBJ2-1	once	TGTGCCAGCAGGGGAATAGCGGGAGGGGGGTACAATGAGCAGTTCTTC	CASRGIAGGGYNEQFF
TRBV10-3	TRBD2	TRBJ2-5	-	TGTGCCATCAGTGAAAAACTAGCGGGGGCGGGGGAGACCCAGTACTTC	CAISEKLAGAGETQYF
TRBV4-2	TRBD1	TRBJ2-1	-	TGTGCCAGCAGCCAAGGAGAGGGGGCGTCCTACAATGAGCAGTTCTTC	CASSQGEGASYNEQFF
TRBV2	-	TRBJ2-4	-	TGTGCCAGCAGGGAGGGGCGGACGCTTAGCAAAAACATTCAGTACTTC	CASREGRTLSKNIQYF
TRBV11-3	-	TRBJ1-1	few	TGTGCCAGCAGCCGGGGGGCGGTGAACACTGAAGCTTTCTTT	CASSRGAVNTEAFF
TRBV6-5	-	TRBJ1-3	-	TGTGCCAGCAGTTCCGGGGTGGGTGGAAACACCATATATTTT	CASSSGVGGNTIYF
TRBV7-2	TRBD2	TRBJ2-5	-	TGTGCCAGCAGCTTAGGACTAGCGGGGGGGTTCCAAGAGACCCAGTACTTC	CASSLGLAGGFQETQYF
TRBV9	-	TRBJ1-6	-	TGTGCCAGCAGCGTAGGGTCAGTTCGACCCCTCCACTTT	CASSVGSVRPLHF
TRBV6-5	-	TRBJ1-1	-	TGTGCCAGCAAGCCTTTAACCTTGAACACTGAAGCTTTCTTT	CASKPLTLNTEAFF
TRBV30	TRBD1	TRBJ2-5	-	TGTGCCTGGAGACCGGGACAGGGGGCCTGGGAGACCCAGTACTTC	CAWRPGQGAWETQYF
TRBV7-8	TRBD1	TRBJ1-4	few	TGTGCCAGCAGCTTAAACAGGGGAACCAATGAAAAACTGTTTTTT	CASSLNRGTNEKLFF
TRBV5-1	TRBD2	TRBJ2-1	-	TGCGCCAGCAGCTTCTCCGGGACTACTTACAATGAGCAGTTCTTC	CASSFSGTTYNEQFF